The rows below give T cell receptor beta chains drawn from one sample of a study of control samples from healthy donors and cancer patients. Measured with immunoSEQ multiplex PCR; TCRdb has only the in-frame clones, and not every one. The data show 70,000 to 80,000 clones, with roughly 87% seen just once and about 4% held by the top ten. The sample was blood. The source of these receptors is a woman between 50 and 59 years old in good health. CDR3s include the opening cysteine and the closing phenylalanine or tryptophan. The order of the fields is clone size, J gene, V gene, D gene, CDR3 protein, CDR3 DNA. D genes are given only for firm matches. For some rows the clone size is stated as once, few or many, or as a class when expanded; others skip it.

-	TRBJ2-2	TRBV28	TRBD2	CASSFGGRSTGELFF	TGTGCCAGCAGTTTTGGCGGGAGATCCACCGGGGAGCTGTTTTTT
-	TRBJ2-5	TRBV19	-	CASSIAGMETQYF	TGTGCCAGTAGTATAGCAGGGATGGAGACCCAGTACTTC
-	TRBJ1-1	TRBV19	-	CASSIGAIGTAEAFF	TGTGCCAGTAGTATAGGGGCAATTGGGACGGCTGAAGCTTTCTTT
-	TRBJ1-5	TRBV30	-	CAFSIRGGNQPQHF	TGTGCCTTCTCGATCAGGGGAGGCAATCAGCCCCAGCATTTT
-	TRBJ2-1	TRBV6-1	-	CASSETTLHNEQFF	TGTGCCAGCAGTGAAACAACTCTACACAATGAGCAGTTCTTC
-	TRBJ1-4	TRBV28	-	CASGDMGRANEKLFF	TGTGCCAGCGGGGACATGGGGCGGGCTAATGAAAAACTGTTTTTT
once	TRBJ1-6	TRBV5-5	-	CASSGGGRLINSPLHF	TGTGCCAGCTCAGGAGGGGGACGGCTTATAAATTCACCCCTCCACTTT
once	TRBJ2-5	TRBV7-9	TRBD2	CASSAVRGGTGETQYF	TGTGCCAGCAGCGCCGTTCGGGGAGGGACGGGGGAGACCCAGTACTTC
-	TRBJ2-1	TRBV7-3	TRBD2	CASSPGGLAGVYEQFF	TGTGCCAGCAGCCCGGGGGGACTAGCGGGAGTTTATGAGCAGTTCTTC
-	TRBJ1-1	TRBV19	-	CASSSVDNPNTEAFF	TGTGCCAGTAGTAGCGTCGACAACCCGAACACTGAAGCTTTCTTT
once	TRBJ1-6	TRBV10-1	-	CASRETRASPLHF	TGCGCCAGCAGGGAGACCCGGGCTTCACCCCTCCACTTT
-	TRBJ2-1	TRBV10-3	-	CAISSTGLNEQFF	TGTGCCATCAGTTCAACGGGACTCAATGAGCAGTTCTTC
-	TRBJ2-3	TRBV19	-	CASTPFSGSPLSTDTQYF	TGTGCCAGTACCCCTTTTTCCGGGTCCCCTCTATCCACAGATACGCAGTATTTT
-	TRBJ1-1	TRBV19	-	CASKGLENTEAFF	TGTGCCAGTAAGGGTTTAGAGAACACTGAAGCTTTCTTT
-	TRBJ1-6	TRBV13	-	CASSLTQDSPLHF	TGTGCCAGCAGCTTAACTCAAGATTCGCCCCTCCACTTT
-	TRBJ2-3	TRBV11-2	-	CASSQLERRAIDTQYF	TGTGCCAGCAGCCAACTTGAACGCAGGGCGATAGATACGCAGTATTTT
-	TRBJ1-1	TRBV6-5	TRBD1	CASRMRQGNTEAFF	TGTGCCAGCCGGATGAGACAGGGTAACACTGAAGCTTTCTTT